Each of the 8 T cell receptor beta chains below was sequenced from the same sample in a study of T cells in localized non-small cell lung cancer. Clones were read by immunoSEQ multiplex PCR, and TCRdb kept only the in-frame ones, dropping some. The profile shows roughly 300 clones, approximately 14% of them singletons. The sequencing here drew on lung tumor tissue, taken before any cancer treatment. Receptors were obtained from a male donor at least 60 years old with stage I lung adenocarcinoma.

The V and J genes are TRBV30 and TRBJ2-3; the D gene is possibly TRBD2 (6 bases). There are 14 residues in the CDR3. V was clipped by 6 bases and J by 3 bases, with 16 bases between them. Germline V gene lookup returns CDR1 GTSNPN and CDR2 SVGIG (reference sequence). CDR3 in amino acids: CACLSGEGTDTQYF. CDR3 DNA: TGTGCCTGTCTCTCGGGAGAAGGAACAGATACGCAGTATTTT.

This clone has a handful of counts. The chain couples TRBV7-2 to TRBJ1-2; 10 bases are a match to TRBD1. Trimming cost V 5 bases and J 7 bases; bases outside gene matches: 4. The CDR3 covers 13 residues. Germline loops: CDR1 SGHTA, CDR2 FQGNSA. CDR3 coding DNA: TGTGCCAGCAGCCGGGACAGGGGCTCTGGCTACACCTTC. It yields the protein CASSRDRGSGYTF.

This sequence joins TRBV6-8 and TRBJ2-5; D is unresolved. V was pared by 6 bases and J by 8 bases, with 16 bases between. CDR3 length equals 13 residues. Germline CDR1 MNHGY, CDR2 SAAAGT. The DNA for the CDR3 is TGTGCCAGCAGCCCGGGCACTTCTATTACCCAGTACTTC. This gives the protein CASSPGTSITQYF.

This clone was seen more than once but under ten times. V is TRBV9 and J is TRBJ1-1; a weak D match, TRBD1 (5 bases). Trimming cost V 5 bases and J 4 bases, with 15 bases left between them. Germline V gene sequence: CDR1 SGDLS, CDR2 YYNGEE. The CDR3 sequence is 14 residues long. The CDR3 region is CASSGPGSRTEAFF. CDR3 DNA: TGTGCCAGCAGTGGGCCAGGGTCGCGCACTGAAGCTTTCTTT.

By share, this clone ranks as large (0.1 to 1%). V usage is TRBV6-8 and J usage is TRBJ2-3; D unresolved. The V and J ends lost 5 bases and 2 bases respectively, with 5 bases between them. Germline-derived CDR1 and CDR2 are MNHGY and SAAAGT. CDR3 length equals 12 residues. The CDR3, as DNA: TGTGCCAGCAGTCACGACACAGATACGCAGTATTTT. Translation gives CASSHDTDTQYF.

This clone has just a few counts. The chain uses TRBV19 and TRBJ1-1; possibly TRBD1 for D (5 bases). Germline V gives CDR1 LNHDA, CDR2 SQIVND (reference sequence). The CDR3 spans 14 residues. Trimming removed 7 bases from V and 1 base from J, with 13 bases in between. The CDR3 nucleotides are TGTGCCAGTAACCAGGGCGTGTCGAACACTGAAGCTTTCTTT. Encoded protein: CASNQGVSNTEAFF.

This clone is hyperexpanded in the sample. The CDR3 coding sequence is TGTGCCAGCAGTCCCGGCGCGCCTGGAAGCTATGGCTACACCTTC. Its protein product is CASSPGAPGSYGYTF. V and J are TRBV6-8 and TRBJ1-2; D ambiguous. This CDR3 is built from 15 residues. V dropped 5 bases and J dropped 4 bases, with 17 bases sitting between them. Germline assignment: CDR1 MNHGY and CDR2 SAAAGT.

This clone was observed a handful of times. V gene TRBV11-3 combines with J gene TRBJ2-2, with TRBD1 identical over 8 bases. The germline V gene encodes CDR1 SGHNT and CDR2 YENEEA. V trimming: 5 bases; J trimming: 3 bases; junction bases outside the gene matches: 8. The CDR3 totals 16 residues. For the CDR3, the DNA is TGTGCCAGCAGCACCGACGACAGGGGTGACACCGGGGAGCTGTTTTTT. Translating gives CASSTDDRGDTGELFF. The full variable domain, in which reference TRBV11-3 and TRBJ2-2 provide the parts outside the CDR3, is EAGVVQSPRYKIIEKKQPVAFWCNPISGHNTLYWYLQNLGQGPELLIRYENEEAVDDSQLPKDRFSAERLKGVDSTLKIQPAELGDSAVYLCASSTDDRGDTGELFFGEGSRLTVL.